This T cell receptor beta chain is drawn from a study of cytomegalovirus exposure and HLA in healthy donors. Study at large: There were some 120 million unique TCR beta sequences, drawn from 200 million or so T cells, in an earlier analysis.

Study-wide findings and caveats: Earlier analysis yielded a pattern in which most TCR beta V segments were productive about 90% or about 30% of the time. The likely origin of a cluster of highly shared sequence variants was a sequencing artifact. Later on, an analysis showed TCR association rates differing by HLA locus, with DRB1 the most and HLA-C the fewest.

The PCR had 60 Vbeta and 13 Jbeta primers. The assay was immunoSEQ multiplex PCR, and TCRdb's table has in-frame clones only and misses some. This repertoire includes 40,000 or so clones. V was cut by 0 bases and J by 9 bases, with 18 bases left in between. Germline loops: CDR1 LNHNV, CDR2 YYDKDF (reference sequence). The CDR3 has 16 amino acids. Concerning this clone: Its antigen is still unknown.

The sample consisted of PBMCs. The receptor's source is a male donor in good health and CMV-seronegative. The chain employs TRBV15 and TRBJ1-5; D remains unclear. This chain's CDR3 is CATSRDVLARGGPQHF. The CDR3 region has the DNA TGTGCCACCAGCAGAGATGTACTGGCCCGAGGCGGGCCCCAGCATTTT.